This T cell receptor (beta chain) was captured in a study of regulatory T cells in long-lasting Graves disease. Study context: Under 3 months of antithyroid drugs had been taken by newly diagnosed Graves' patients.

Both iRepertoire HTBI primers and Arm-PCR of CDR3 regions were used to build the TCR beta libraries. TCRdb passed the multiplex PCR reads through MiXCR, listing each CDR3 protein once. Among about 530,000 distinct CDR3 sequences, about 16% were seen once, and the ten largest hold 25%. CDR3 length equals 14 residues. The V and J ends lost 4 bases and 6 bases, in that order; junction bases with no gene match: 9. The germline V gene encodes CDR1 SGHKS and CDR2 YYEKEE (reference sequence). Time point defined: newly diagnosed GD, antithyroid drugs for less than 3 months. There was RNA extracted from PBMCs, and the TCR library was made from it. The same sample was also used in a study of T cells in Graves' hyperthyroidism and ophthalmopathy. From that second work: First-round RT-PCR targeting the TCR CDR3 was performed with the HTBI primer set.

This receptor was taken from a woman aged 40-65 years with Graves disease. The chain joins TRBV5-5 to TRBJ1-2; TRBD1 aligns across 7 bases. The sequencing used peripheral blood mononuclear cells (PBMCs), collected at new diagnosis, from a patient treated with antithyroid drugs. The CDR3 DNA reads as TGTGCCAGCAGCCCGGACAGGAGAACTAATGGCTACACCTTC. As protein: CASSPDRRTNGYTF.